This entry lists 18 T cell receptor beta chains sequenced from one sample in a study of neoadjuvant anti-PD-1 for oral cavity cancer. The table came from immunoSEQ multiplex PCR; TCRdb's copy has only in-frame clones and leaves some out. The repertoire includes some 15,000 clones, about 64% of them detected once, and approximately 3.3% sits in the top ten. Here the sequenced sample was PBMCs, taken before nivolumab (anti-PD-1) treatment. The source of these receptors is a person aged 40-85 years with oral cavity squamous cell carcinoma.

The V and J genes are TRBV9 and TRBJ1-3; D gene unclear. Germline V gene sequence: CDR1 SGDLS, CDR2 YYNGEE. The CDR3 contains 15 residues. With 1 base removed from V and 0 bases from J, the gap between germline ends came to 8 bases. CDR3 sequence reads: CASSVIPSSGNTIYF. DNA of the CDR3: TGTGCCAGCAGCGTAATCCCGAGCTCTGGAAACACCATATATTTT.

This clone was observed a handful of times. The chain recombines TRBV5-4 with TRBJ2-7; the match to TRBD1 covers 10 bases. The CDR3 is 15 amino acids. Germline loops: CDR1 SGHNT, CDR2 YYREEE (reference sequence). V was pared by 0 bases and J by 2 bases, with 2 bases of the junction left unmatched. CDR3 protein: CASSLAGTGAYEQYF. DNA of the CDR3: TGTGCCAGCAGCTTGGCCGGGACAGGGGCCTACGAGCAGTACTTC.

Sample share makes this clone medium-sized. The chain links TRBV4-2 to TRBJ2-7, with a possible D match to TRBD1 (5 bases). Trimming pared 0 bases from V and 1 base from J, leaving 10 bases between. This CDR3 has 15 residues. Germline V CDR1 and CDR2: LGHNA, YNFKEQ. The CDR3 DNA reads TGTGCCAGCAGCCAAGACAGGGAAATTTCCTACGAGCAGTACTTC. This gives the protein CASSQDREISYEQYF.

This sequence joins TRBV6-1 and TRBJ1-5; perhaps TRBD1 as D (5 bases). V was trimmed by 4 bases and J by 0 bases, leaving 7 bases between them. This CDR3 has 14 amino acids. CDR1 and CDR2 (germline): MNHNS, SASEGT. DNA for the CDR3: TGTGCCAGCAGTGGGGGACTTAGCAATCAGCCCCAGCATTTT. As protein: CASSGGLSNQPQHF.

The V gene is TRBV2, the J gene TRBJ1-4; no clear D gene. Trimming removed 7 bases from V and 10 bases from J, with 10 bases in between. The CDR3 extends over 11 amino acids. Germline assignment: CDR1 SNHLY and CDR2 FYNNEI. The CDR3 protein is CASIGVGKLFF. CDR3 sequence (DNA): TGTGCCAGCATTGGAGTCGGAAAACTGTTTTTT.

In this sample, this clone turned up a few times. The chain has TRBV5-4 and TRBJ1-2; 7 bases map to TRBD1. With V trimmed by 2 bases and J by 2 bases, 6 bases remained unmatched. The CDR3 consists of 15 residues. The germline CDR1 and CDR2 sequences are SGHNT and YYREEE (reference sequence). The CDR3 DNA is TGTGCCAGCAGCTTACCCGACAGGGTCAACTATGGCTACACCTTC. Residues: CASSLPDRVNYGYTF.

The chain couples TRBV4-2 to TRBJ2-1; 13 nucleotides match TRBD2. The CDR3 is made up of 18 amino acids. The J segment lost 9 bases and the V segment lost 0 bases, leaving 11 bases of the junction unmatched. Germline CDR1 LGHNA, CDR2 YNFKEQ. DNA for the CDR3: TGTGCCAGCAGCCAAGACCCCTTGGGACTAGCGGGGAGGAGTGAGCAGTTCTTC. It is translated as CASSQDPLGLAGRSEQFF.

This chain links TRBV10-3 with TRBJ1-5, with TRBD1 matching over 8 bases. Germline values: CDR1 ENHRY, CDR2 SYGVKD. The J segment lost 6 bases and the V segment lost 4 bases, leaving 8 bases of the junction unmatched. The CDR3 contains 15 residues. This chain's CDR3 is CAISAGQALVQPQHF. CDR3 bases: TGTGCCATCAGTGCGGGACAGGCCCTAGTTCAGCCCCAGCATTTT.

The chain employs TRBV6-6 and TRBJ2-1, with TRBD2 identical over 14 bases. Germline-derived CDR1 and CDR2 are MNHNY and SVGAGI (reference sequence). This CDR3 has 15 amino acids. Trimming cost V 10 bases and J 8 bases; bases outside gene matches: 10. In DNA, the CDR3 is TGTGCCACCCGAATGGGACTAGCGGGGGCCTATGAGCAGTTCTTC. Its translation: CATRMGLAGAYEQFF.

The rearrangement uses TRBV10-3 and TRBJ2-7, with 10 bases identical to TRBD1. The CDR3 loop spans 15 amino acids. The germline V gene has CDR1 ENHRY and CDR2 SYGVKD. V lost 6 bases, J lost 2 bases, and 7 bases stayed unmatched. The DNA of the CDR3 is TGTGCCATCAGGGGATTGACAGGGGGCACCTACGAGCAGTACTTC. It is translated as CAIRGLTGGTYEQYF.

The chain combines TRBV18 with TRBJ2-7, with unresolved D. Trimming left V 6 bases short and J 2 bases short, with 11 bases between. Per germline, CDR1 KGHSH and CDR2 LQKENI. There are 13 residues in the CDR3. As DNA, the CDR3 is TGTGCCAGCTCCCCCCGAAGAACCTACGAGCAGTACTTC. It specifies CASSPRRTYEQYF.

This clone appeared a single time. The chain is built from TRBV28 and TRBJ1-1; D unresolved. The CDR3 is 13 residues long. Germline V lookup: CDR1 MDHEN, CDR2 SYDVKM. Trimming left V 7 bases short and J 4 bases short, with 13 bases between. The CDR3 DNA is TGTGCCAGCACCGAGGCCTCTACCACTGAAGCTTTCTTT. Encoded protein: CASTEASTTEAFF.

CDR3: CATSSRTGAYGYTF. The CDR3, as DNA: TGTGCCACCAGCTCCCGGACAGGGGCCTATGGCTACACCTTC. The chain is built from TRBV15 and TRBJ1-2; 9 bases map to TRBD1. Unmatched junction bases numbered 5, after V lost 5 bases and J lost 4 bases. The germline CDR1 and CDR2 sequences are LNHNV and YYDKDF (reference sequence). The CDR3 runs to 14 residues.

V usage is TRBV4-1 and J usage is TRBJ1-1, with a possible D match to TRBD1 (5 bases). The germline V gene has CDR1 MGHRA and CDR2 YSYEKL. There are 17 residues in the CDR3. V lost 1 base and J lost 1, with 16 bases in between. In DNA, the CDR3 is TGCGCCAGCAGCCAAGGCCTTGGTCTGGGGGAGAACACTGAAGCTTTCTTT. Translating gives CASSQGLGLGENTEAFF.

The gene calls are TRBV4-1 and TRBJ1-2; a possible D gene is TRBD1 (6 bases). V lost 2 bases, J lost 7 bases, and 17 bases lay in between. This CDR3 has 15 residues. Germline V gives CDR1 MGHRA, CDR2 YSYEKL. CDR3 loop: CASSQTQGQWSGYTF. CDR3 DNA sequence: TGCGCCAGCAGCCAAACCCAGGGGCAATGGAGTGGCTACACCTTC.

This clone was detected only a few times. The rearrangement uses TRBV18 and TRBJ1-1; no clear D. CDR1 is KGHSH, CDR2 LQKENI, per germline. V gave up 3 bases and J gave up 0 bases, with 8 bases separating them. The CDR3 covers 14 residues. CDR3 nucleotide sequence: TGTGCCAGCTCACCCCTAACACTGAACACTGAAGCTTTCTTT. Its translation: CASSPLTLNTEAFF.

The chain employs TRBV7-9 and TRBJ2-3; a weak D match, TRBD1 (5 bases). Germline V lookup: CDR1 SEHNR, CDR2 FQNEAQ (reference sequence). This CDR3 comprises 14 residues. V lost 5 bases to trimming and J lost 0 bases, with 9 bases between them. The CDR3 sequence: CASSPDRSTDTQYF. The CDR3 coding sequence is TGTGCCAGCAGCCCCGACAGAAGCACAGATACGCAGTATTTT.

The rearrangement joins TRBV6-1 to TRBJ1-5; 7 bases are a match to TRBD1. Germline V gene data show CDR1 as MNHNS and CDR2 as SASEGT. This CDR3 is built from 13 residues. The ends lost 8 bases at V and 6 bases at J; junction bases unmatched: 7. The CDR3 spells CASRLGGGQPQHF. The CDR3 DNA sequence: TGTGCCAGCCGCTTAGGGGGCGGTCAGCCCCAGCATTTT.